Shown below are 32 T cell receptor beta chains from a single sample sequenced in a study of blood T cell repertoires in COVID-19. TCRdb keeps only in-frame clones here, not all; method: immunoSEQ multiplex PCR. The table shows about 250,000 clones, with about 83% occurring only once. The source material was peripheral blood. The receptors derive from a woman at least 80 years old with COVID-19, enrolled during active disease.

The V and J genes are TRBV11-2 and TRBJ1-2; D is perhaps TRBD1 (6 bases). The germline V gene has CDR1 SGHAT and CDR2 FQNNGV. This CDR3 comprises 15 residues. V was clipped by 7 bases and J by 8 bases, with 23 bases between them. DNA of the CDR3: TGTGCCAGCACTCTCCGGGGGGGCGGTAGAGGAGGCTACACCTTC. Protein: CASTLRGGGRGGYTF.

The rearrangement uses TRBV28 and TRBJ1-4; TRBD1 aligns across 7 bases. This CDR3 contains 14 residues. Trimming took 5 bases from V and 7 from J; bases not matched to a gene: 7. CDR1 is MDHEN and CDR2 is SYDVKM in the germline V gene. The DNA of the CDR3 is TGTGCCAGCAGTACCACAGGGGTGGCTGAAAAACTGTTTTTT. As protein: CASSTTGVAEKLFF.

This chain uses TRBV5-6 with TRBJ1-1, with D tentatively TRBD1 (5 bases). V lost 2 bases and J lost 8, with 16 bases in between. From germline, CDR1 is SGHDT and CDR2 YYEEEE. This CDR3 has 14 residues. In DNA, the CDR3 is TGTGCCAGCAGCTTAGTGACAGCCGCATCAGAAGCTTTCTTT. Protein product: CASSLVTAASEAFF.

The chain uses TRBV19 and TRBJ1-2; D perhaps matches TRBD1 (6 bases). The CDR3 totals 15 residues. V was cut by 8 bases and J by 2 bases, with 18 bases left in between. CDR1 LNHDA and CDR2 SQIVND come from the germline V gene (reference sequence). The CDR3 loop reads CASFLSQGGNYGYTF. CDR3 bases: TGTGCCAGTTTTCTCTCACAGGGTGGAAACTATGGCTACACCTTC.

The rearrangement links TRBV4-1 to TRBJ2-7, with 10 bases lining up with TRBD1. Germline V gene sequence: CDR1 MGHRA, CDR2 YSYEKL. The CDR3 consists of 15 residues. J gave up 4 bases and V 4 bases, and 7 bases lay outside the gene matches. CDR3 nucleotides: TGCGCCAGCAGCCCTGGGACAGGGGATAAATACGAGCAGTACGTC. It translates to CASSPGTGDKYEQYV.

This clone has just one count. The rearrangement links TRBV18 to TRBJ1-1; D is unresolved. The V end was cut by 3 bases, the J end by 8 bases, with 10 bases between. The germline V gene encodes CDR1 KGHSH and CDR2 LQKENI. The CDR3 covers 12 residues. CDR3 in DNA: TGTGCCAGCTCACCTCTAGCAGGCGAAGCTTTCTTT. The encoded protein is CASSPLAGEAFF.

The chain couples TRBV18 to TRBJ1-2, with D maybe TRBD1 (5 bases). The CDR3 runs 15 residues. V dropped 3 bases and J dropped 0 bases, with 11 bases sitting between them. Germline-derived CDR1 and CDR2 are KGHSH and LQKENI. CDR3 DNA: TGTGCCAGCTCACCCACGACAGAAGCTAACTATGGCTACACCTTC. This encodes CASSPTTEANYGYTF.

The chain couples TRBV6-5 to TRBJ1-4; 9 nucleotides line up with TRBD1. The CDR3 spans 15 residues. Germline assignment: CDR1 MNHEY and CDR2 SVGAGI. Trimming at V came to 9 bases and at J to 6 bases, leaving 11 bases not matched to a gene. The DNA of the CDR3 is TGTGCCAGTTCCCCGTTGAGGACAGGGGATGAAAAACTGTTTTTT. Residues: CASSPLRTGDEKLFF.

The CDR3 DNA is TGTGCCAGCAGTGACTCGCAGGGGAGTACGCAGTATTTT. This sequence encodes CASSDSQGSTQYF. This sequence joins TRBV6-4 and TRBJ2-3, with TRBD1 as a possible D gene (6 bases). The V gene lost 0 bases and the J gene lost 8 bases, with 9 bases spanning the gap. The CDR3 totals 13 residues. Germline V CDR1 and CDR2: MRHNA, SNTAGT.

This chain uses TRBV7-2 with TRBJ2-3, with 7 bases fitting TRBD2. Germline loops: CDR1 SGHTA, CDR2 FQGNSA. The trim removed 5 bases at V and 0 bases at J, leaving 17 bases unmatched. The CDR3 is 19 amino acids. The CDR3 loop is CASSAQVGGVRTSTDTQYF. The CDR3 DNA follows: TGTGCCAGCAGCGCACAGGTTGGGGGGGTCCGAACTAGCACAGATACGCAGTATTTT.

CDR3: CSVGAGDGSLTFF. In DNA form, the CDR3 reads TGCAGCGTTGGAGCAGGGGACGGTTCGTTAACTTTCTTT. The chain combines TRBV29-1 with TRBJ1-1; D possibly corresponds to TRBD1 (6 bases). The germline CDR1 and CDR2 sequences are SQVTM and ANQGSEA. Trimming stripped 4 bases from V and 12 bases from J, with 21 bases between. This CDR3 contains 13 residues.

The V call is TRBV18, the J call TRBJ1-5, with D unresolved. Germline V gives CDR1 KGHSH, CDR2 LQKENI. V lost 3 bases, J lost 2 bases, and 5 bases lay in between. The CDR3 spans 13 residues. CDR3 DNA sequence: TGTGCCAGCTCACCTTATGGCAATCAGCCCCAGCATTTT. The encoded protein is CASSPYGNQPQHF.

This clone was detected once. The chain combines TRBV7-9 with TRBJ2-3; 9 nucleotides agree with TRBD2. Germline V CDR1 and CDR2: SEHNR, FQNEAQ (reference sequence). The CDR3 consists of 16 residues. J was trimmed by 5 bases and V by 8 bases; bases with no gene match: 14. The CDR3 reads CASSWGSGGRGDTQYF. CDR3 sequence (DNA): TGTGCCAGCTCCTGGGGTAGCGGGGGCCGAGGAGATACGCAGTATTTT.

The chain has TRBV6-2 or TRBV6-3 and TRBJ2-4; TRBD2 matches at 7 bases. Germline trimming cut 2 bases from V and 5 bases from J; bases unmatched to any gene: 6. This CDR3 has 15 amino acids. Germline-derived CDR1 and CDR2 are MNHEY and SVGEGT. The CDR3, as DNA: TGTGCCAGCAGTTACAAGCGGGGTCAGGAAAACATTCAGTACTTC. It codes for CASSYKRGQENIQYF.

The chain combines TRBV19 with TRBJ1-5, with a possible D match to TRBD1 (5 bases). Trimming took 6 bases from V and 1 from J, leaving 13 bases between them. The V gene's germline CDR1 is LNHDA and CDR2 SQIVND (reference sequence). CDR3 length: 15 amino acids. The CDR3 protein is CASSRTPQSNQPQHF. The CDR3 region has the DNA TGTGCCAGTAGCCGGACACCCCAAAGCAATCAGCCCCAGCATTTT.

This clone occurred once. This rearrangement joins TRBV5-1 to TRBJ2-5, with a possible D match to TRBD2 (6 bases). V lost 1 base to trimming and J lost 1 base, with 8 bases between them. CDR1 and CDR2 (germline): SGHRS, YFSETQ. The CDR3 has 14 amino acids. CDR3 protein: CASSLSGVQETQYF. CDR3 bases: TGCGCCAGCAGCTTGTCGGGGGTCCAAGAGACCCAGTACTTC.

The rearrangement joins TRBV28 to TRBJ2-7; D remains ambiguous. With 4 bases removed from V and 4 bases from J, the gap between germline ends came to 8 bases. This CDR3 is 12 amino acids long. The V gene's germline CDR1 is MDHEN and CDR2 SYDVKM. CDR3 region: CASSYLFYEQYF. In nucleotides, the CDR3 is TGTGCCAGCAGTTATCTATTTTACGAGCAGTACTTC.

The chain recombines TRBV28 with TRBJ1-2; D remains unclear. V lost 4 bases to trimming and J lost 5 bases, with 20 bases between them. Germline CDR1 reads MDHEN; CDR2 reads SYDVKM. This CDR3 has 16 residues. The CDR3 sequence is CASSSPRTPEIYGYTF. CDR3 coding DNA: TGTGCCAGCAGTTCACCACGGACTCCCGAAATATATGGCTACACCTTC.

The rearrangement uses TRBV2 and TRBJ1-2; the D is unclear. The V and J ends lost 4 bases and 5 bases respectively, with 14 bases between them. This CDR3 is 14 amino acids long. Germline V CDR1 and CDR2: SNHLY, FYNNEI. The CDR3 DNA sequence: TGTGCCAGCAGTGCTGGGAGGGCCTATTATGGCTACACCTTC. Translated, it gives CASSAGRAYYGYTF.

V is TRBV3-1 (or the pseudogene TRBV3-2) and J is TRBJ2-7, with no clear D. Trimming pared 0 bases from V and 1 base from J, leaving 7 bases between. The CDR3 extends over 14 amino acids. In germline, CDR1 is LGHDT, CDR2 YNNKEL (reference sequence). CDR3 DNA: TGTGCCAGCAGCCAAGACAGTTCGTCCTACGAGCAGTACTTC. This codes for CASSQDSSSYEQYF.

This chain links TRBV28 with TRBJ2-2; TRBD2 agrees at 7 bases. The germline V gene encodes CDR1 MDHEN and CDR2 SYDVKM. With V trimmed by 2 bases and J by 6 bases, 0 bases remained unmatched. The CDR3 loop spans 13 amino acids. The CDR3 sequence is CASSLGRAGELFF. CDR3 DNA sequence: TGTGCCAGCAGTTTAGGGAGGGCCGGGGAGCTGTTTTTT.

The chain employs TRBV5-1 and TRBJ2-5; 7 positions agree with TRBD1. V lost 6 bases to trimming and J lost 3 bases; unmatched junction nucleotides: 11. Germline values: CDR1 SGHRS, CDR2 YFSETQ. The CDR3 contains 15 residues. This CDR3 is CASKLTGLGKETQYF. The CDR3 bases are TGCGCCAGCAAATTGACAGGGCTGGGGAAAGAGACCCAGTACTTC.

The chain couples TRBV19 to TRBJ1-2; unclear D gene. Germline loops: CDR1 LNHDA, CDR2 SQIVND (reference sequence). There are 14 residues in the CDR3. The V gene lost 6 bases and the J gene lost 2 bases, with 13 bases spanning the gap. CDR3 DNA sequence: TGTGCCAGTAGACGGAGAGGGCAGAACTATGGCTACACCTTC. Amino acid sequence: CASRRRGQNYGYTF.

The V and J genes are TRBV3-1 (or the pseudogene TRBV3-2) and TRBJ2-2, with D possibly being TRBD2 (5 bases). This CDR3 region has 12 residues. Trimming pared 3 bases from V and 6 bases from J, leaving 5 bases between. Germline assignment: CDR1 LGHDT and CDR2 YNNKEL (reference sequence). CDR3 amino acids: CASSHGAGELFF. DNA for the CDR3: TGTGCCAGCAGCCACGGGGCCGGGGAGCTGTTTTTT.

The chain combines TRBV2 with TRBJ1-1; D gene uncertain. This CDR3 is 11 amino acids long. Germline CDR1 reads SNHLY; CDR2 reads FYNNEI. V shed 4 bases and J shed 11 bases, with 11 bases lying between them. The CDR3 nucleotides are TGTGCCAGCAGTGTAGAAGGGAGGGCTTTCTTT. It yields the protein CASSVEGRAFF.

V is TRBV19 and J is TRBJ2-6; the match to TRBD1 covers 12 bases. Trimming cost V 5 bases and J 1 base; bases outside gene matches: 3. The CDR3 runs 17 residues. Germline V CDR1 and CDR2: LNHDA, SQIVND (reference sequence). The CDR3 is CASSGGQGASGANVLTF. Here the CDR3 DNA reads TGTGCCAGTAGTGGGGGACAGGGGGCATCTGGGGCCAACGTCCTGACTTTC.

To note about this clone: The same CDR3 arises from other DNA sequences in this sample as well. The CDR3 DNA reads as TGTGCCAGCAGCTTGTCCGGGATGAACACTGAAGCTTTCTTT. Translated: CASSLSGMNTEAFF. The genes are TRBV11-3 and TRBJ1-1, with D unclear. Germline V gene data show CDR1 as SGHNT and CDR2 as YENEEA. Deletions cut 3 bases from V and 0 bases from J, with 8 bases between. The CDR3 has 14 residues.

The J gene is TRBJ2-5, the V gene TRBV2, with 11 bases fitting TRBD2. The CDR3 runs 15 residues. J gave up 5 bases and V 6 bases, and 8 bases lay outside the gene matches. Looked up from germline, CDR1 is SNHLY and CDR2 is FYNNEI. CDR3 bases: TGTGCCAGCAGCGTCTCTAGCGGGGGGTTCGAGACCCAGTACTTC. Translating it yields CASSVSSGGFETQYF. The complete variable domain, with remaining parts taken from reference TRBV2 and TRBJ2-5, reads EPEVTQTPSHQVTQMGQEVILRCVPISNHLYFYWYRQILGQKVEFLVSFYNNEISEKSEIFDDQFSVERPDGSNFTLKIRSTKLEDSAMYFCASSVSSGGFETQYFGPGTRLLVL.

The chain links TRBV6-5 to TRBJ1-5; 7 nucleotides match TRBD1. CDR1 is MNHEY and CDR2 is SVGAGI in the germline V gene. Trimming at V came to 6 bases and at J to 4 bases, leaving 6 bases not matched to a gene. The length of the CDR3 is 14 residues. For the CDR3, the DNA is TGTGCCAGCAGGGAGACAGGGATGAATCAGCCCCAGCATTTT. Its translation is CASRETGMNQPQHF.

The DNA for the CDR3 is TGTGCCAGTAGTATTGAGGGACACAGGGATTCACCCCTCCACTTT. Translating it yields CASSIEGHRDSPLHF. The V and J genes are TRBV19 and TRBJ1-6, with TRBD1 as a possible D gene (6 bases). Germline V gene data show CDR1 as LNHDA and CDR2 as SQIVND (reference sequence). The CDR3 covers 15 residues. Deletions cut 3 bases from V and 8 bases from J, with 14 bases between.

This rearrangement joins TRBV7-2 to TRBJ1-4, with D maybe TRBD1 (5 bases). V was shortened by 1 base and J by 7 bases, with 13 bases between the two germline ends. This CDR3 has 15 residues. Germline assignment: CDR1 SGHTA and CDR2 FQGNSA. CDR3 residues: CASSLGGLSGEKLFF. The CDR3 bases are TGTGCCAGCAGCTTAGGGGGCCTCTCTGGTGAAAAACTGTTTTTT.

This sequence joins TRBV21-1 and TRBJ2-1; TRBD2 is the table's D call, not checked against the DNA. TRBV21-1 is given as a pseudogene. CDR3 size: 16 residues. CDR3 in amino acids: CASSWLGGFSYNEQFF. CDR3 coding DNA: TGTGCCAGCAGTTGGCTGGGGGGGTTCTCCTACAATGAGCAGTTCTTC.